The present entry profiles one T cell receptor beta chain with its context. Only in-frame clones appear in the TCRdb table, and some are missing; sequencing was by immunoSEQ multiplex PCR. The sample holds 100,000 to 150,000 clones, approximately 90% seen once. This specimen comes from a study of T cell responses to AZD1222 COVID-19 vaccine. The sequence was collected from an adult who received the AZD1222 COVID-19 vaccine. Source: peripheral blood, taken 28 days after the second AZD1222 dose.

This CDR3 reads CASSQEGRTDFSGNTIYF. The CDR3 DNA is TGTGCCAGCAGCCAAGAGGGGAGAACAGACTTCTCTGGAAACACCATATATTTT. The chain is built from TRBV3-1 (or the pseudogene TRBV3-2) and TRBJ1-3, with D unclear. Looked up from germline, CDR1 is LGHDT and CDR2 is YNNKEL (reference sequence). The CDR3 runs to 18 residues. The ends were cut back, 0 bases at V and 0 bases at J, with 15 bases in the middle.